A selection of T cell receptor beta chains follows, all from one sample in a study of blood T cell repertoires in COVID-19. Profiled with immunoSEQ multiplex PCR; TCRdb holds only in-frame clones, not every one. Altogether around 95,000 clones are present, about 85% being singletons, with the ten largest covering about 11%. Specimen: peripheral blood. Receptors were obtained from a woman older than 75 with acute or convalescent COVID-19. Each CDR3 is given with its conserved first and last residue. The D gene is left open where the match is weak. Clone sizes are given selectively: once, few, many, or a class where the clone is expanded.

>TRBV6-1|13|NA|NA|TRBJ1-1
TGTGCCAGCAGTGATCCCATGAACACTGAAGCTTTCTTT
CASSDPMNTEAFF
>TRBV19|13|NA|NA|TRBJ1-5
TGTGCCAGTTGCCGGGACGGGAGACAGCCCCAGCATTTT
CASCRDGRQPQHF
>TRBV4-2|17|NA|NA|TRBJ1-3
TGTGCCAGCAGCCAAGATGCGTCCGGGGGAAATGGAAACACCATATATTTT
CASSQDASGGNGNTIYF
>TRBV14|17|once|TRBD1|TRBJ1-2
TGTGCCAGCAGCCACGTGGGACAGGGGTTGAGGAACTATGGCTACACCTTC
CASSHVGQGLRNYGYTF
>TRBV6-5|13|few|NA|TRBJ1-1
TGTGCCAGCACGCCAGGGTTTAGGCCTGAAGCTTTCTTT
CASTPGFRPEAFF
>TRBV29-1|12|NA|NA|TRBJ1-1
TGCAGCGTTCGGACAGACCCCACTGAAGCTTTCTTT
CSVRTDPTEAFF
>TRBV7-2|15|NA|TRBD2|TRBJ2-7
TGTGCCAGCACACGGACTAGCGGGGGGGCCAGGGAGCAGTACTTC
CASTRTSGGAREQYF
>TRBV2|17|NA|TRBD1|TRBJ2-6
TGTGCCAGCAGTGACATCAGGGGGTCCTCTGGGGCCAACGTCCTGACTTTC
CASSDIRGSSGANVLTF
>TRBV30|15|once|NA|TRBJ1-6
TGTGCCTGGAGTGTAGGCGGACTGCTAAATTCACCCCTCCACTTT
CAWSVGGLLNSPLHF
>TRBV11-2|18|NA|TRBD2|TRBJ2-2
TGTGCCAGCAGTTCAACGGGGCTAGCGGGGGGGAACACCGGGGAGCTGTTTTTT
CASSSTGLAGGNTGELFF
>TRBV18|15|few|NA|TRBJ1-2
TGTGCCAGCTCACCACGCAGGGATCAAGACTATGGCTACACCTTC
CASSPRRDQDYGYTF
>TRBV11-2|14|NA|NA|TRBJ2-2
TGTGCCAGCAGCTGGGGGGGCCCCCCCGGGGAGCTGTTTTTT
CASSWGGPPGELFF
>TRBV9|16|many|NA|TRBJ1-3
TGTGCCAGCAGCGTAGAGGGCAGGGTCTCTGGAAACACCATATATTTT
CASSVEGRVSGNTIYF
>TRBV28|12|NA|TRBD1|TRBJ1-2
TGTGCCAGCAGTTGGGACAGGGGAGGCTACACCTTC
CASSWDRGGYTF
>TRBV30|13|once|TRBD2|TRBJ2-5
TGTGCCTGCAAAGCCGGAGCGGGGGACCTACAGTACTTC
CACKAGAGDLQYF
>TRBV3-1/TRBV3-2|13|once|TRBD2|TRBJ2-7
TGTGCCAGCAGCGGTCGAGCGGGGAAGAAGCAGTACTTC
CASSGRAGKKQYF
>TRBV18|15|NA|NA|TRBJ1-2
TGTGCCAGCTCACCCAACAGAAACTTTAACTATGGCTACACCTTC
CASSPNRNFNYGYTF
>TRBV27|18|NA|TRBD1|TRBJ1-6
TGTGCCAGCAGTTTGGGGGACAGGGGGAGTACCTATAATTCACCCCTCCACTTT
CASSLGDRGSTYNSPLHF
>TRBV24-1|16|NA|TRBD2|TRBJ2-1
TGTGCCACCAGTGATTTGAAGCGGGGGGCGTTAAATGAGCAGTTCTTC
CATSDLKRGALNEQFF
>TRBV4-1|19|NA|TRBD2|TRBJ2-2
TGCGCCAGCAGCCAAGGGGCTTTAGGGCGGGGGGCGTCCACCGGGGAGCTGTTTTTT
CASSQGALGRGASTGELFF
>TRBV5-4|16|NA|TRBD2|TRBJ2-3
TGTGCCAGCAGCGCCCGGACTAGCGGGGGGGCCCATACGCAGTATTTT
CASSARTSGGAHTQYF
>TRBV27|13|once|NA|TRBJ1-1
TGTGCCAGCAGTTTATGGCAGGACACTGAAGCTTTCTTT
CASSLWQDTEAFF
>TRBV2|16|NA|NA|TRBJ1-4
TGTGCCAGCAGGGAGACAGATTACACAACTAATGAAAAACTGTTTTTT
CASRETDYTTNEKLFF
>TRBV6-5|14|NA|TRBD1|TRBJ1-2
TGTGCCAGCAACCCCGGGACAGGGGACTATGGCTACACCTTC
CASNPGTGDYGYTF
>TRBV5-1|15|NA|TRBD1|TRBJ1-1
TGCGCCAGTAGCCCACGAGCGGGACAGGGGACTGAAGCTTTCTTT
CASSPRAGQGTEAFF
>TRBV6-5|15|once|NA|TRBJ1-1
TGTGCCAGCACCCAGGCGCAGTACCTCGGAGGTGAAGCTTTCTTT
CASTQAQYLGGEAFF
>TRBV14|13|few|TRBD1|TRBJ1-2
TGTGCCAGCAGCCCGGGACAGCACTATGGCTACACCTTC
CASSPGQHYGYTF
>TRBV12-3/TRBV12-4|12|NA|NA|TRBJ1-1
TGTGCCAGCAGTTTTCACGGGACTGAAGCTTTCTTT
CASSFHGTEAFF
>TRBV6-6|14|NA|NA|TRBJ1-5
TGTGCCAGCAGTTACGGTCAGATCAATCAGCCCCAGCATTTT
CASSYGQINQPQHF
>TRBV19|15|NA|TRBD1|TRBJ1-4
TGTGCCAGTACTTGGGGACAGGATGATAATGAAAAACTGTTTTTT
CASTWGQDDNEKLFF
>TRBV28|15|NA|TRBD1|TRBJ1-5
TGTGCCAGCAGCTGGACAGGGTTGGGCAATCAGCCCCAGCATTTT
CASSWTGLGNQPQHF
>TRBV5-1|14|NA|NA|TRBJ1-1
TGCGCCAGCAGCCCTAGGGCAGGGTGGACTGAAGCTTTCTTT
CASSPRAGWTEAFF
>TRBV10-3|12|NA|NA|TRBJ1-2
TGTGCCATCAGTGGACAGAACTATGGCTACACCTTC
CAISGQNYGYTF
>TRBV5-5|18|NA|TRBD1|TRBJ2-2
TGTGCCAGCAGCTTGATTCCAGGGGGCAATCCGAACACCGGGGAGCTGTTTTTT
CASSLIPGGNPNTGELFF
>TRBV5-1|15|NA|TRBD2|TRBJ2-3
TGCGCCAGCAGCTACGGACTAGCGGGAACAGATACGCAGTATTTT
CASSYGLAGTDTQYF
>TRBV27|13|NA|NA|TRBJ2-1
TGTGCCAGCAGCTCAGTATCCTACAATGAGCAGTTCTTC
CASSSVSYNEQFF
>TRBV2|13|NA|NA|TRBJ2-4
TGTGCCTCCACGGGAGTAGCCAAAAACATTCAGTACTTC
CASTGVAKNIQYF
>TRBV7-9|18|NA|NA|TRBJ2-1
TGTGCCAGCAGCTCGAGGGGGGGCTACGCTGACTCCTACAATGAGCAGTTCTTC
CASSSRGGYADSYNEQFF
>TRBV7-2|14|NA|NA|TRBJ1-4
TGTGCCAGCAGCTCGAGAGGCCATAATGAAAAACTGTTTTTT
CASSSRGHNEKLFF
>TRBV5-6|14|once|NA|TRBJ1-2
TGTGCCAGCAGCTCGGGGAAGGCTGGCTATGGCTACACCTTC
CASSSGKAGYGYTF
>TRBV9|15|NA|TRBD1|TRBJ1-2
TGTGCCAGCAGCGTAGTAGGGACAGGGATCTATGGCTACACCTTC
CASSVVGTGIYGYTF
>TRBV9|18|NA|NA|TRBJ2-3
TGTGCCAGCAGCGTAGGATCTACAGGGCGGGACTACACAGATACGCAGTATTTT
CASSVGSTGRDYTDTQYF
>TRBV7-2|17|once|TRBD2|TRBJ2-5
TGTGCCAGCAGCCCCTCGGGGGGTCTACGGCGACAAGAGACCCAGTACTTC
CASSPSGGLRRQETQYF
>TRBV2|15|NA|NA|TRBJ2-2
TGTGCCAGCAGTGAAGCGTCCAGGGTGACCGGGGAGCTGTTTTTT
CASSEASRVTGELFF
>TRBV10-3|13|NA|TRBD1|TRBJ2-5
TGTGCCACCGTACAGGGGGCTGGGGAGACCCAGTACTTC
CATVQGAGETQYF
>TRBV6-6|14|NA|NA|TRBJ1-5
TGTGCCAGCAGGGAAACTACGAGCAATCAGCCCCAGCATTTT
CASRETTSNQPQHF
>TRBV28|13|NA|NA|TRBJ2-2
TGTGCCAGCAGTTTGACGAGGGATGGGGAGCTGTTTTTT
CASSLTRDGELFF
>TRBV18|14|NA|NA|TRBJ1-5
TGTGCCAGCTCACCACCTACTAAAAATCAGCCCCAGCATTTT
CASSPPTKNQPQHF
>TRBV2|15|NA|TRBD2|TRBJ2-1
TGTGCCAGCAGCATAGCGGGGGAGCCCTACAATGAGCAGTTCTTC
CASSIAGEPYNEQFF
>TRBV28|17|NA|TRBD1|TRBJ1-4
TGTGCCAGCAGTCGTCCGGGACAGGGGTGGGGTAATGAAAAACTGTTTTTT
CASSRPGQGWGNEKLFF
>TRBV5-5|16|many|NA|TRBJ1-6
TGTGCCAGCAGCTTGGGTGGGGGCGCCGATAATTCACCCCTCCACTTT
CASSLGGGADNSPLHF
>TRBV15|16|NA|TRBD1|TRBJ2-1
TGTGCCACCAGCAGAGTTGGACAGGGGGCGCAAAATGAGCAGTTCTTC
CATSRVGQGAQNEQFF
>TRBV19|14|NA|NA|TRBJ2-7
TGTGCCAGTAGTATCAACAGGGTACCCTACGAGCAGTACTTC
CASSINRVPYEQYF
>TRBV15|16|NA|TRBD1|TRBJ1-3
TGTGCCACCAGCCCCCAGGGGGGAACAGGGGTGAACACCATATATTTT
CATSPQGGTGVNTIYF
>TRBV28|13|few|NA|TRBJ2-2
TGTGCCAGCAGGGAGGCTAGCACCGGGGAGCTGTTTTTT
CASREASTGELFF